This T cell receptor (beta chain) originates from a study of cytomegalovirus exposure and HLA in healthy donors. General study points: Subsequent analysis of the 120 or so validation repertoires found a tendency for first-cohort TCR clusters to co-occur. In vitro data verified a few CMV-associated chains as specific for CMV antigens.

Note on this clone: The antigen is not known.

The CDR3 length is 15 residues. CDR1 SGDLS and CDR2 YYNGEE come from the germline V gene. The junction had 6 bases not matched to a gene; V was cut back by 3 bases and J by 1 base. The data were produced by immunoSEQ multiplex PCR, yet TCRdb's version contains in-frame clones alone and is incomplete. The table has about 130,000 clones, 75% to 90% seen once. The material sequenced was PBMCs. The sequence derives from a young woman in good health and CMV-seropositive. The genes are TRBV9 and TRBJ1-1; 7 bases match TRBD1. CDR3 protein: CASSAGPGGNTEAFF. CDR3 in DNA: TGTGCCAGCAGCGCCGGCCCAGGGGGGAACACTGAAGCTTTCTTT.